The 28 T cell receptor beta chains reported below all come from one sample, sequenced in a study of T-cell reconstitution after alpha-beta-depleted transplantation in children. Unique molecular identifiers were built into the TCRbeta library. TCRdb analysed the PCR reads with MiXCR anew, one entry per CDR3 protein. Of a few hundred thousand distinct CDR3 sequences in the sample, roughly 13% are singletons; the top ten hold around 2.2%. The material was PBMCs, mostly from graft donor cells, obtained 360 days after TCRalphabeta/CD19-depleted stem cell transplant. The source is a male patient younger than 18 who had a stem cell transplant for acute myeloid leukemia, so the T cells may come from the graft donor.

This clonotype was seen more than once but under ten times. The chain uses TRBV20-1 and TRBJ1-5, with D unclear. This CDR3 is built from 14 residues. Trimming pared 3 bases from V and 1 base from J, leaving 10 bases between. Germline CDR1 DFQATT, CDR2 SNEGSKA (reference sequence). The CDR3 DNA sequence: TGCAGTGCTAGCAAGGTTGGGAGCAATCAGCCCCAGCATTTT. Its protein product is CSASKVGSNQPQHF.

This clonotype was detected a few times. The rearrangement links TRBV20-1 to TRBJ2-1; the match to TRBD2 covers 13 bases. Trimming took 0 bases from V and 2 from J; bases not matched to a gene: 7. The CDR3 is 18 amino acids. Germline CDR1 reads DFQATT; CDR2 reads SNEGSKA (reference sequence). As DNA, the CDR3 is TGCAGTGCTAGAGATCCGCGCACTAGCGGGGGGGCCTACAATGAGCAGTTCTTC. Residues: CSARDPRTSGGAYNEQFF.

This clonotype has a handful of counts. The CDR3 protein is CSVYGANVLTF. CDR3 nucleotide sequence: TGCAGTGTTTATGGGGCCAACGTCCTGACTTTC. The chain employs TRBV20-1 and TRBJ2-6; D not resolved. CDR1 DFQATT and CDR2 SNEGSKA come from the germline V gene (reference sequence). The length of the CDR3 is 11 residues. Deletions cut 7 bases from V and 3 bases from J, with 4 bases between.

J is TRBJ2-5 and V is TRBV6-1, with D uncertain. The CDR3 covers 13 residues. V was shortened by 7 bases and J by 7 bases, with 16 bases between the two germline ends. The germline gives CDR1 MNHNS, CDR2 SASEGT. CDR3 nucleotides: TGTGCCAGCACCGCCAGCGTTATAGGGACCCAGTACTTC. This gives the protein CASTASVIGTQYF.

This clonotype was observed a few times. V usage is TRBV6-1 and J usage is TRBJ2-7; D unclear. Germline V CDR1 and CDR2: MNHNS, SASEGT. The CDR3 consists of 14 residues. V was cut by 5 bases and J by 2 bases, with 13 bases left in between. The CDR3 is CASSTTEFTYEQYF. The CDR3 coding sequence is TGTGCCAGCAGTACGACTGAGTTTACCTACGAGCAGTACTTC.

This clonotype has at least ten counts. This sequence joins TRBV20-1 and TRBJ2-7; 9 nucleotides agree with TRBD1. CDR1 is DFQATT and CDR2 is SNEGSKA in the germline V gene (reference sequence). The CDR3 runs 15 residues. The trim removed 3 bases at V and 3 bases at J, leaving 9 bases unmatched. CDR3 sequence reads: CSARIGTGSFYEQYF. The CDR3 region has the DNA TGCAGTGCTAGGATAGGGACAGGGTCTTTCTACGAGCAGTACTTC.

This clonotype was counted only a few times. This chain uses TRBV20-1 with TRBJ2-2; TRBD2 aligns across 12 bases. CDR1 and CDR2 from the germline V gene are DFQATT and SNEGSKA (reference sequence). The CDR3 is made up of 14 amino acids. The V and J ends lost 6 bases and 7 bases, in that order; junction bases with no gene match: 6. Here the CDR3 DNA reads TGCAGTGCCCTAGCGGGAGGGCCGGGCGGGGAGCTGTTTTTT. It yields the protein CSALAGGPGGELFF.

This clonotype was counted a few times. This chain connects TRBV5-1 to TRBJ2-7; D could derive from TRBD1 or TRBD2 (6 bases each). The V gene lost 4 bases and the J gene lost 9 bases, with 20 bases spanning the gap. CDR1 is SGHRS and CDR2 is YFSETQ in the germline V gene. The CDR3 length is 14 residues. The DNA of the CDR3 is TGCGCCAGCAGCCCTAGTGGGGGCGGGGAAAGGCAGTACTTC. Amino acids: CASSPSGGGERQYF.

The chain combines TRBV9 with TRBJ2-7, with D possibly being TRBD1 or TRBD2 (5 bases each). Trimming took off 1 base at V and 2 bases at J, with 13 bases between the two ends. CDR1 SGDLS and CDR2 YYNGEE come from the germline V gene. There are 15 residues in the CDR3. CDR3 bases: TGTGCCAGCAGCGTATCCGGGACCCTCCCCTACGAGCAGTACTTC. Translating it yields CASSVSGTLPYEQYF.

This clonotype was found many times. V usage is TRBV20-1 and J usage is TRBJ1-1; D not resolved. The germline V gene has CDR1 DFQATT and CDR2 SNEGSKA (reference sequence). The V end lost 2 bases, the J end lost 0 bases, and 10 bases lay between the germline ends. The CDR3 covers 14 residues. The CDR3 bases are TGCAGTGCTAGACCTGGATACGTGAACACTGAAGCTTTCTTT. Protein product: CSARPGYVNTEAFF.

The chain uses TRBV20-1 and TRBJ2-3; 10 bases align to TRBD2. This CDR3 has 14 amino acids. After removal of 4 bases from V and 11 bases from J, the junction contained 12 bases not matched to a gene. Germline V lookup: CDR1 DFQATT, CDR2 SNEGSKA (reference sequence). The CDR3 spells CSATGTPLAGEQYF. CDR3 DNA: TGCAGTGCTACCGGGACTCCGCTAGCGGGGGAGCAGTATTTT.

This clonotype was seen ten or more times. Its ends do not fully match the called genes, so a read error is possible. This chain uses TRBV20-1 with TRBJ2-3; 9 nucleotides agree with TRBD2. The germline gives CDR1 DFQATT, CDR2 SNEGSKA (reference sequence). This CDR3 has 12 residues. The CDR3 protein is CSASGGTDTQYF. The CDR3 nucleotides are TGCAGCGCTAGCGGGGGCACAGATACGCAGTATTTT.

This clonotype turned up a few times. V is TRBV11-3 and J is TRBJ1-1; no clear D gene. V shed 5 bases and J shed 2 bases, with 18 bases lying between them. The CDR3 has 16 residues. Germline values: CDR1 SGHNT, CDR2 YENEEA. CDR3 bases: TGTGCCAGCAGCCTCCCCCGGCTGGCATTAAACACTGAAGCTTTCTTT. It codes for CASSLPRLALNTEAFF.

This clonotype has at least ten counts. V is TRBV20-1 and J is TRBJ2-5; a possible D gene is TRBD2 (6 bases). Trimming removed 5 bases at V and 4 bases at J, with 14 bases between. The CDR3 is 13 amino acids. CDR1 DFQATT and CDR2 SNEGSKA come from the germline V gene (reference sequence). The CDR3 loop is CSAPETRLETQYF. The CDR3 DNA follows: TGCAGTGCTCCCGAGACTAGATTAGAGACCCAGTACTTC.

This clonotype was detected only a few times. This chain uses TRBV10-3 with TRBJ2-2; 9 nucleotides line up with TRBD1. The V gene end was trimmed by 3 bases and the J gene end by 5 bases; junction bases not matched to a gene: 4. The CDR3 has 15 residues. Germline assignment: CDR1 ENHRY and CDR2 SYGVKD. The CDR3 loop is CAISDTDRGTGELFF. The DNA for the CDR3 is TGTGCCATCAGTGATACGGACAGGGGAACCGGGGAGCTGTTTTTT.

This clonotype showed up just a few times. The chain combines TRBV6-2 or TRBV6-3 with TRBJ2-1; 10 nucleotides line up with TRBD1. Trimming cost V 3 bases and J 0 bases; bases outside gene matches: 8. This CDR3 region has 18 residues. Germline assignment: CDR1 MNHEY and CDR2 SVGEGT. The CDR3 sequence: CASSYRGTGVLSYNEQFF. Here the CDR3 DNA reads TGTGCCAGCAGTTATCGCGGGACAGGGGTCCTCTCCTACAATGAGCAGTTCTTC.

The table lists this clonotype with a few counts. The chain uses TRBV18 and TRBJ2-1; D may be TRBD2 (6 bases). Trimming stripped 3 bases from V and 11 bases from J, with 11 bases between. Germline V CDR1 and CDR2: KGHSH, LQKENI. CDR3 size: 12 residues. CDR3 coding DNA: TGTGCCAGCTCACCGTCGCTAGCGCAGCAGTTCTTC. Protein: CASSPSLAQQFF.

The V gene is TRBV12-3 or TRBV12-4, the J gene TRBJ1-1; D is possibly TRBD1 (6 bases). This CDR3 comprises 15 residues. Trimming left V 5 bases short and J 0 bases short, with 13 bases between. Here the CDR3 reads CASSPAQGMNTEAFF. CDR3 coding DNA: TGTGCCAGCAGTCCCGCACAGGGCATGAACACTGAAGCTTTCTTT.

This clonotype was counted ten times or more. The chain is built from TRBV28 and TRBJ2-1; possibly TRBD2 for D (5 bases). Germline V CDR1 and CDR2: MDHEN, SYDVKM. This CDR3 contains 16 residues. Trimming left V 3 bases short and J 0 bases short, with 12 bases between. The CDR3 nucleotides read TGTGCCAGCAGTTTCGGACTCGTTAGCTCCTACAATGAGCAGTTCTTC. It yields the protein CASSFGLVSSYNEQFF.

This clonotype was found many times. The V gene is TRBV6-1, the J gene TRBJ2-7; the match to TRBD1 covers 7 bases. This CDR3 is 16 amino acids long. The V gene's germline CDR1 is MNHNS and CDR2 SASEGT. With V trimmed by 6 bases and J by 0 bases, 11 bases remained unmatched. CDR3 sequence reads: CASSSTYRGDSYEQYF. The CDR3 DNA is TGTGCCAGCAGCTCAACTTACAGGGGCGACTCCTACGAGCAGTACTTC.

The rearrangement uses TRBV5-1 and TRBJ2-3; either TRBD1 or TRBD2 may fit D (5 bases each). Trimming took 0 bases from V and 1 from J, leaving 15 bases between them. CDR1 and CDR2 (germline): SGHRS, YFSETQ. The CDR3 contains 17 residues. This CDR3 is CASSLGGVSGRTDTQYF. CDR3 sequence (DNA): TGCGCCAGCAGCTTGGGAGGGGTAAGCGGCCGCACAGATACGCAGTATTTT.

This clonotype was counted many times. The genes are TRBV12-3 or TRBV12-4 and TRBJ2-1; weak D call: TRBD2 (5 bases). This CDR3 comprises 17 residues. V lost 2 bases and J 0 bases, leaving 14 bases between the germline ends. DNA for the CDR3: TGTGCCAGCAGTTTACACTTTTATAGCGACTCCTACAATGAGCAGTTCTTC. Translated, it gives CASSLHFYSDSYNEQFF.

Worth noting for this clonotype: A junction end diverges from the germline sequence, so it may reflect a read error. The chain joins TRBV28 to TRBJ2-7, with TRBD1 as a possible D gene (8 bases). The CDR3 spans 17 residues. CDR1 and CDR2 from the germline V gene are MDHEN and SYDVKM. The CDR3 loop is CASTLRTGRGSIYEQYF. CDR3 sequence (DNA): TGTGCCAGCACTTTAAGGACAGGGAGGGGATCTATCTACGAGCAGTACTTC.

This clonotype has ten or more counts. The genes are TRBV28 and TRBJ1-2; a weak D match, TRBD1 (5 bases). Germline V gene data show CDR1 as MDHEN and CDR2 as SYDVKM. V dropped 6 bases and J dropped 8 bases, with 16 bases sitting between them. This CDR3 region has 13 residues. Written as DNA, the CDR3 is TGTGCCAGCAGATCCCCCCAGGGAGGCGGCTACACCTTC. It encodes CASRSPQGGGYTF.

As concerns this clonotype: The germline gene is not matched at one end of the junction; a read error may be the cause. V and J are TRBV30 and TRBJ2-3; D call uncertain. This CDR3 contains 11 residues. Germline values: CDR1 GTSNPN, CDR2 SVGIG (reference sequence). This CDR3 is CAWGVTDTQYF. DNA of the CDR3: TGTGCCTGGGGTGTAACAGATACGCAGTATTTT.

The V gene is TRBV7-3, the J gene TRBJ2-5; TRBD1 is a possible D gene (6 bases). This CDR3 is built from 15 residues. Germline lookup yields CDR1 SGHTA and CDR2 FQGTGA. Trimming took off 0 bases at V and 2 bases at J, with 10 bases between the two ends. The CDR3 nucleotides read TGTGCCAGCAGCTTAACCCCTAGGGGGCAAGAGACCCAGTACTTC. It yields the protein CASSLTPRGQETQYF.

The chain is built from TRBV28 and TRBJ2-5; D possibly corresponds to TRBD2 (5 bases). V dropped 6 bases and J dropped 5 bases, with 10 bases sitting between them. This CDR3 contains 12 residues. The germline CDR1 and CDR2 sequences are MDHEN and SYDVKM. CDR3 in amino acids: CASRRDPETQYF. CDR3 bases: TGTGCCAGCAGGAGGGATCCCGAGACCCAGTACTTC.

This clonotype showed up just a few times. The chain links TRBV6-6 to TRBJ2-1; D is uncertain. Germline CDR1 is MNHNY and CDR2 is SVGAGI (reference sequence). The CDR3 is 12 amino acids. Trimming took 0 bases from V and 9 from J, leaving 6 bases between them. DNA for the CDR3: TGTGCCAGCAGTTACTCTGGTAGTGAGCAGTTCTTC. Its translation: CASSYSGSEQFF.